The TCR beta chain under discussion was sequenced for a study of Graves' ophthalmopathy and Graves' hyperthyroidism. The germline V gene encodes CDR1 MNHEY and CDR2 SVGEGT. This CDR3 is 16 amino acids long. From fresh peripheral blood, under 12 ml in volume, the PBMCs were obtained. RNA served as the template for amplifying TCR beta CDR3 regions. The first round was an RT-PCR with HTBI primers, and the second round was a multiplex PCR. TCRdb redid the calling of the multiplex PCR reads with MiXCR, one entry per CDR3 protein. The sample contains 360,000 or so distinct CDR3 sequences, about 17% of which appear only once. This clonotype was counted many times. Germline and junction disagree at one end, which may indicate a read error.

This rearrangement joins TRBV6-2 or TRBV6-3 to TRBJ2-2; unclear D gene. Sequencing was performed on peripheral blood. The source is a woman between 18 and 30 years old with Graves' ophthalmopathy. CDR3 sequence: CASTKGRHWTSGELFF. In DNA form, the CDR3 reads TGTGCCAGCACCAAGGGCAGACATTGGACCTCCGGCGAGCTGTTTTTT.